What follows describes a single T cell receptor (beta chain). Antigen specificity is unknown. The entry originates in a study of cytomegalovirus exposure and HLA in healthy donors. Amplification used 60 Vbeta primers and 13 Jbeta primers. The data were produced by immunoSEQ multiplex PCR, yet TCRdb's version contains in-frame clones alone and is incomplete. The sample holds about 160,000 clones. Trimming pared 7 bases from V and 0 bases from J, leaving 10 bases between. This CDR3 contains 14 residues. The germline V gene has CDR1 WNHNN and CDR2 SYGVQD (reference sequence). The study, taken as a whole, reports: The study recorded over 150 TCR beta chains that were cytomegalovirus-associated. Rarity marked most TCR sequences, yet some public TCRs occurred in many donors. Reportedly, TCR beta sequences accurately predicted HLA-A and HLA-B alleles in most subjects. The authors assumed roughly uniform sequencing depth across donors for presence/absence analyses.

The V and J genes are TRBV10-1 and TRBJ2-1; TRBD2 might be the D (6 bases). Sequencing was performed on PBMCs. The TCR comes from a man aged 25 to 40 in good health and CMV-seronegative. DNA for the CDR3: TGCGCCAGCATCAGGGACTGCTCCTACAATGAGCAGTTCTTC. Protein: CASIRDCSYNEQFF.